This T cell receptor beta chain was identified in a study of blood T cell repertoires in COVID-19. Across the whole study: Acute and convalescent COVID-19 samples came from the United States, Italy and Spain. Sources were T cells, B-cell-depleted T cells, or PBMCs; the material itself was cDNA or gDNA.

The CDR3 length is 13 residues. Between the trimmed V and J ends, which lost 6 bases and 5 bases, there was a span of 11 bases. Germline CDR1 and CDR2: LNHDA and SQIVND (reference sequence). In the original processing: The assay estimated nucleated cells by amplifying reference gene primers. Data came from immunoSEQ multiplex PCR; TCRdb stores just in-frame clones and leaves some out. V, J and clone size were drawn from that table, and D and trimming were deduced from the DNA. The sample includes about 260,000 clones, roughly 84% of them seen just once. This TCR derives from a man in his fifties or sixties with acute or convalescent COVID-19. V and J are TRBV19 and TRBJ2-1; D might be TRBD2 (6 bases). Sequencing input: peripheral blood. CDR3 DNA sequence: TGTGCCAGTAGATCACTAGCCCACAATGAGCAGTTCTTC. Protein sequence: CASRSLAHNEQFF.